The rows below give T cell receptor beta chains drawn from one sample of a study of T cells in Graves' hyperthyroidism and ophthalmopathy. TCRdb called the multiplex PCR reads again in MiXCR, with one record for every CDR3 protein. The sample has 500,000 to 650,000 distinct CDR3 sequences; roughly 14% are singletons. Material for sequencing was blood. These receptors were taken from a woman aged 45-65 years with Graves' ophthalmopathy. Each CDR3 is given with its conserved first and last residue. Size is omitted from some rows. Given values are once, few, many or a class for expanded clones.

abundance: many; v_gene: TRBV11-3; CDR3aa: CASSFSGVTQYF
abundance: many; v_gene: TRBV28; CDR3aa: CASSLRNYEQYF
abundance: many; v_gene: TRBV27; CDR3aa: CASSLYPGTDTQYF
abundance: many; v_gene: TRBV5-1; CDR3aa: CASSLEAPYEQYF
abundance: many; v_gene: TRBV28; CDR3aa: CASSGQGWETQYF
abundance: few; v_gene: TRBV7-6; CDR3aa: CASSLGGAGVFYEQYF
abundance: many; v_gene: TRBV28; CDR3aa: CASFGRAFSGELFF
abundance: -; v_gene: TRBV10-3; CDR3aa: CAISESVGQETQYF
abundance: -; v_gene: TRBV5-5; CDR3aa: CASSLGQHLNTEAFF
abundance: many; v_gene: TRBV7-7; CDR3aa: CASSEISGIANTGELFF
abundance: many; v_gene: TRBV6-2/TRBV6-3; CDR3aa: CASSRRGFGDEQFF
abundance: -; v_gene: TRBV29-1; CDR3aa: CSVTPFQVNQETQYF
abundance: many; v_gene: TRBV10-3; CDR3aa: CAISEMGIGGDQETQYF
abundance: few; v_gene: TRBV15; CDR3aa: CATSTRVSEQYF
abundance: many; v_gene: TRBV6-1; CDR3aa: CASSPTGFTYEQYF
abundance: many; v_gene: TRBV6-2/TRBV6-3; CDR3aa: CASSWGEGRDEQFF
abundance: -; v_gene: TRBV5-1; CDR3aa: CASSLLDSGTYNEQFF
abundance: few; v_gene: TRBV25-1; CDR3aa: CASSEVAGVATGELFF
abundance: many; v_gene: TRBV12-3/TRBV12-4; CDR3aa: CASSLMANSNQPQHF
abundance: many; v_gene: TRBV28; CDR3aa: CASRQGPYEQYF